This paragraph reports one TCR beta chain. In the original analysis: Researchers report that nucleated cell counts were estimated from reference gene primer amplification. Measured with immunoSEQ multiplex PCR; TCRdb has only the in-frame clones, and not every one. The V and J calls and the clone size are those of that table, but D and trimming were determined from the DNA. The sample contains 200,000 to 250,000 clones, around 90% of which appear only once. The sample comes from a study of blood T cell repertoires in COVID-19. Study-level background: Samples came from the United States, Italy and Spain, spanning acute and convalescent COVID-19. PBMCs, B-cell-depleted T cells, or T cells provided the cDNA or gDNA that made up the material.

In germline, CDR1 is SGDLS, CDR2 YYNGEE. The CDR3 consists of 16 residues. The V gene lost 0 bases and the J gene lost 4 bases, with 16 bases spanning the gap. Sequencing used peripheral blood. The V call is TRBV9, the J call TRBJ1-2; D may be TRBD1 (6 bases). The clonotype comes from a man in his 60s who had recovered from COVID-19. DNA for the CDR3: TGTGCCAGCAGCGTAGATACAGGGAGAATACCCTATGGCTACACCTTC. Translation: CASSVDTGRIPYGYTF.